The next 8 T cell receptor beta chains were all read from a single sample in a study of cytomegalovirus exposure and HLA in healthy donors. 13 Jbeta primers and 60 Vbeta primers were used for the PCR. The data were produced by immunoSEQ multiplex PCR, yet TCRdb's version contains in-frame clones alone and is incomplete. The sample holds about 130,000 clones, about two thirds seen once. The sequenced sample was PBMCs. Every receptor here comes from a woman aged 55-70 years in good health and CMV-seropositive.

This chain connects TRBV10-3 to TRBJ2-3; D may be TRBD2 (6 bases). Germline V lookup: CDR1 ENHRY, CDR2 SYGVKD. The CDR3 has 16 amino acids. The V and J ends lost 7 bases and 4 bases respectively, with 21 bases between them. The CDR3, as DNA: TGTGCCATCAAATACACGTCTAGCGAGGGCCCAGATACGCAGTATTTT. Translation: CAIKYTSSEGPDTQYF.

Of note for this clone: Mismatch with germline at one junction end may stem from a read error. The chain has TRBV5-1 and TRBJ1-1; no clear D. Germline assignment: CDR1 SGHRS and CDR2 YFSETQ. This CDR3 has 13 amino acids. The CDR3 spells CAGSKIQDTEAFF. CDR3 coding DNA: TGCGCCGGCAGCAAGATCCAGGACACTGAAGCTTTCTTT.

V and J are TRBV7-2 and TRBJ1-1; D possibly corresponds to TRBD1 (5 bases). CDR1 SGHTA and CDR2 FQGNSA come from the germline V gene. The CDR3 runs 13 residues. Between the trimmed V and J ends, which lost 8 bases and 7 bases, there was a span of 17 bases. The CDR3 bases are TGTGCCAGCGGCCTTGGAGGGGCGATTGAAGCTTTCTTT. It is translated as CASGLGGAIEAFF. Complete variable domain (other parts from reference TRBV7-2 and TRBJ1-1): GAGVSQSPSNKVTEKGKDVELRCDPISGHTALYWYRQSLGQGLEFLIYFQGNSAPDKSGLPSDRFSAERTGGSVSTLTIQRTQQEDSAVYLCASGLGGAIEAFFGQGTRLTVV.

The gene calls are TRBV18 and TRBJ1-2; 9 bases agree with TRBD1. Germline values: CDR1 KGHSH, CDR2 LQKENI. V was pared by 5 bases and J by 4 bases, with 8 bases of the junction left unmatched. This CDR3 comprises 15 residues. CDR3 in DNA: TGTGCCAGCTCAGCCGCGGGACAGGGAAGCTATGGCTACACCTTC. Protein product: CASSAAGQGSYGYTF.

This chain connects TRBV6-5 to TRBJ2-7, with 8 nucleotides matching TRBD1. The CDR3 length is 14 residues. Germline loops: CDR1 MNHEY, CDR2 SVGAGI. Trimming at V came to 4 bases and at J to 2 bases, leaving 4 bases not matched to a gene. The CDR3 spells CASSSYRGAYEQYF. CDR3 in DNA: TGTGCCAGCAGTTCATACAGGGGGGCCTACGAGCAGTACTTC.

The chain recombines TRBV27 with TRBJ2-7; TRBD1 agrees at 10 bases. There are 16 residues in the CDR3. V lost 6 bases and J lost 2; bases outside the gene matches: 10. Germline assignment: CDR1 MNHEY and CDR2 SMNVEV (reference sequence). For the CDR3, the DNA is TGTGCCAGCAGCAGTCCCGGGACAGGGGCCCCCTACGAGCAGTACTTC. Its protein is CASSSPGTGAPYEQYF.

The chain uses TRBV10-1 and TRBJ2-1, with no clear D. V lost 0 bases, J lost 8 bases, and 8 bases lay in between. This CDR3 is 13 amino acids long. CDR1 and CDR2 (germline): WNHNN, SYGVQD (reference sequence). The CDR3 DNA reads as TGCGCCAGCAGTGAGTCCGGGTCCGATGAGCAGTTCTTC. It codes for CASSESGSDEQFF.

The V gene is TRBV5-1, the J gene TRBJ2-7, with 8 nucleotides matching TRBD2. This CDR3 spans 15 amino acids. Germline CDR1 reads SGHRS; CDR2 reads YFSETQ. With 4 bases clipped from V and 0 bases from J, the junction kept 6 bases outside the gene matches. The CDR3 nucleotides read TGCGCCAGCAGCCTTATTAGCGGGGACTCCTACGAGCAGTACTTC. Protein sequence: CASSLISGDSYEQYF. Full variable domain (outside the CDR3, taken from reference TRBV5-1 and TRBJ2-7): KAGVTQTPRYLIKTRGQQVTLSCSPISGHRSVSWYQQTPGQGLQFLFEYFSETQRNKGNFPGRFSGRQFSNSRSEMNVSTLELGDSALYLCASSLISGDSYEQYFGPGTRLTVT.